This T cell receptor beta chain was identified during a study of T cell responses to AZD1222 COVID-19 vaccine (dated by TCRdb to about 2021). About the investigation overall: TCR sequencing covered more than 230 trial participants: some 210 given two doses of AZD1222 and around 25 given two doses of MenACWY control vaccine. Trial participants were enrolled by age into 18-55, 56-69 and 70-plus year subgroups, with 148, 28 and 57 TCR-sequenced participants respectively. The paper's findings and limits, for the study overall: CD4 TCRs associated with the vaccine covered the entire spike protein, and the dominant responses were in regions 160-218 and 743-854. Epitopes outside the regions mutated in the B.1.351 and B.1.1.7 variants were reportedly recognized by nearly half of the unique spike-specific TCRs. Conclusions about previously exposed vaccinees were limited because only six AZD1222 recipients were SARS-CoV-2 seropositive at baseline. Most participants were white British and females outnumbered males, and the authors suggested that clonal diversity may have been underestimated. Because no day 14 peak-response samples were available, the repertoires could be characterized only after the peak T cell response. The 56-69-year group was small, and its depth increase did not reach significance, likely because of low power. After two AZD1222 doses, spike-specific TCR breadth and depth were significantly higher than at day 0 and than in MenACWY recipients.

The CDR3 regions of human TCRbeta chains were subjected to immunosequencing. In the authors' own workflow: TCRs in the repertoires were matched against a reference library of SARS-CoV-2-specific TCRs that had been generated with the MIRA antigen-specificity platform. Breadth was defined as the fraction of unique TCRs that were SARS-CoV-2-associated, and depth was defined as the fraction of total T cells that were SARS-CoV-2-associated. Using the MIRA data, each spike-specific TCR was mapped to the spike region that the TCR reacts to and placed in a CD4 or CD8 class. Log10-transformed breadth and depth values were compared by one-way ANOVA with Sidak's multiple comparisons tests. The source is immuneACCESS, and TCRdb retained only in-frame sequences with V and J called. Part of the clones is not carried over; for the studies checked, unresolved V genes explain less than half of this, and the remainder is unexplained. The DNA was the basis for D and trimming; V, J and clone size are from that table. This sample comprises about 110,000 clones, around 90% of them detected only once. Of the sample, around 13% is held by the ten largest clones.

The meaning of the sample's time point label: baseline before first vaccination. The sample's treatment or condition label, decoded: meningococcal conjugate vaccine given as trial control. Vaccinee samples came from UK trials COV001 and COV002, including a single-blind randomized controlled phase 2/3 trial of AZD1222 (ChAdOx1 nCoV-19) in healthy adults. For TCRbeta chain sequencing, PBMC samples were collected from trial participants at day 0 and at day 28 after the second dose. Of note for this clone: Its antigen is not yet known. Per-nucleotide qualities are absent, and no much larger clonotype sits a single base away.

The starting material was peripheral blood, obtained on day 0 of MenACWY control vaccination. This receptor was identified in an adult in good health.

The DNA is as follows: TGTGCCAGTAGTTTTCGACCTCTATCCACCGGGGAGCTGTTTTTT. This encodes CASSFRPLSTGELFF. This receptor chain uses TRBV19 and TRBJ2-2; the D gene identity is not certain. V is pared back by 5 bases and J by 4 bases, with 14 bases lying between the germline termini. Including the terminal cysteine and phenylalanine, the CDR3 comprises 15 residues. Only CDR3 DNA remains: 45 bases, in frame from the first base. The germline V gene encodes CDR1 LNHDA and CDR2 SQIVND (reference sequence).